The following is a TCR beta chain sequence with its context. This record belongs to a study of blood T cell repertoires in COVID-19. For the study at large: Sites in the United States, Italy and Spain provided acute and convalescent COVID-19 samples. Sources were T cells, B-cell-depleted T cells, or PBMCs; the material itself was cDNA or gDNA.

V dropped 5 bases and J dropped 4; count of bases not matched to a gene: 10. The germline V gene has CDR1 MNHEY and CDR2 SVGEGT. CDR3 length: 17 residues. Original handling: By means of reference gene primer amplification, nucleated cell counts were estimated. Profiling relied on immunoSEQ multiplex PCR, and the TCRdb table lists in-frame clones only, not all of them. V, J and clone size were drawn from that table, and D and trimming were deduced from the DNA. This sample has 200,000 or so clones, with around 77% found just once. What was sequenced was peripheral blood. This sequence originates from a man aged 55-75 years with active or convalescent COVID-19. V usage is TRBV6-2 or TRBV6-3 and J usage is TRBJ2-3; 12 nucleotides agree with TRBD2. The CDR3 sequence: CASSGPSGRARPDTQYF. In DNA, the CDR3 is TGTGCCAGCAGTGGCCCTAGCGGGAGGGCCAGGCCAGATACGCAGTATTTT.